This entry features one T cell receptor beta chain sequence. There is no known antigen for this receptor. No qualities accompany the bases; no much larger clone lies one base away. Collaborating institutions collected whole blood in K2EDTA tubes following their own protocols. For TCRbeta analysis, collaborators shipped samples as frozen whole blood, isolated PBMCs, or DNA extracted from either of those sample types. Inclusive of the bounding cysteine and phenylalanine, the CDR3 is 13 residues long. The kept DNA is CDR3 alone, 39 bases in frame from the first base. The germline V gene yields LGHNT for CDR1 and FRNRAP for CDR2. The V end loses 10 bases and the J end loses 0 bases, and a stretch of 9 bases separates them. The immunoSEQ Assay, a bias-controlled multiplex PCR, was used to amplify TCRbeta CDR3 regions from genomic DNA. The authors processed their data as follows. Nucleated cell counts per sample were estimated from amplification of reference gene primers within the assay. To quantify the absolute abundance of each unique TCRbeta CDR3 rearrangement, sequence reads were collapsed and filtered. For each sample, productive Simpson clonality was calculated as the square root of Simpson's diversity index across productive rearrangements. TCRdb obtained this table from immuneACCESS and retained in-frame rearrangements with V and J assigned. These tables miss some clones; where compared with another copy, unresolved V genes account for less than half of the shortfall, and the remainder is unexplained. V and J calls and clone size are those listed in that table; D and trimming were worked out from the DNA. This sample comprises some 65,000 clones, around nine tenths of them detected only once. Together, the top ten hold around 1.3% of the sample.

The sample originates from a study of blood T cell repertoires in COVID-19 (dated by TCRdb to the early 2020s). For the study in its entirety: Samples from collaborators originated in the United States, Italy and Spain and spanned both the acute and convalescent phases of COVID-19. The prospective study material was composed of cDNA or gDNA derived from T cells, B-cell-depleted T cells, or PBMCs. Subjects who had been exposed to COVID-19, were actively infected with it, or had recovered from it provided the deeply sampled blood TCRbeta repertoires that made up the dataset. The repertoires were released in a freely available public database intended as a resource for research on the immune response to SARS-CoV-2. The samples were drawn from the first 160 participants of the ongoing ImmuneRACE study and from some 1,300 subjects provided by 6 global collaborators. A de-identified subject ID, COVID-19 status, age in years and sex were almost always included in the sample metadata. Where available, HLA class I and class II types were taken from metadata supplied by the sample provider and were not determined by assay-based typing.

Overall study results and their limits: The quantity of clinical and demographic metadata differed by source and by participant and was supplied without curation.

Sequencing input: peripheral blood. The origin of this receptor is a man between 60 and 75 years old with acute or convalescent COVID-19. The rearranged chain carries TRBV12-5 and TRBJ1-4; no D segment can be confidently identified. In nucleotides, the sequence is TGTGCTACTTCAGGCGCAACTAATGAAAAACTGTTTTTT. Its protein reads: CATSGATNEKLFF.